This TCR beta chain was found in a study of technical replicates of blood from a handful of donors. Trimming removed 5 bases at V and 4 bases at J, with 18 bases between. The germline V gene encodes CDR1 SGHAT and CDR2 FQNNGV. The CDR3 consists of 15 residues. Using immunoSEQ multiplex PCR, the repertoire was profiled, and TCRdb retains in-frame clones only, with some absent. This repertoire shows about 60,000 clones, around 87% found once; its top ten account for roughly 5%. This chain connects TRBV11-2 to TRBJ2-7; a possible D gene is TRBD2 (6 bases). The material sequenced was PBMCs. The receptor was derived from a human donor in good health. Some clones in this sample may be carry-over from other donors' samples. DNA of the CDR3: TGTGCCAGCAGCCCGGTTTCGGGAGTAGTGTACGAGCAGTACTTC. This translates into CASSPVSGVVYEQYF.